These 30 T cell receptor beta chains share one sample of origin, sequenced in a study of post-analysis software for immune sequencing data. Study observations and caveats: In patients, about five TRBV segments were more frequent than in controls, with TRBV5-6, TRBV5-1 and TRBV20-1 among them.

Unique-molecular-identifier-tagged TCR beta cDNA libraries were used. TCRdb fed the PCR reads into MiXCR, producing one record per CDR3 protein. There are more than 350,000 distinct CDR3 sequences in the sample; about 40% occur only once, and roughly 8.2% lies in the top ten. These receptors are not linked to any known antigen. Sequenced: blood. These receptors were collected from a girl under 10 years old with multiple sclerosis.

The gene calls are TRBV6-6 and TRBJ2-3; tentatively, D is TRBD1 or TRBD2 (6 bases each). The ends were cut back, 5 bases at V and 1 base at J, with 13 bases in the middle. The CDR3 has 15 residues. Germline V gives CDR1 MNHNY, CDR2 SVGAGI (reference sequence). The CDR3 reads CASSPQGGGTDTQYF. CDR3 nucleotide sequence: TGTGCCAGCAGTCCACAGGGCGGGGGCACAGATACGCAGTATTTT.

This clonotype has only a few counts. This chain uses TRBV15 with TRBJ2-1; the match to TRBD2 covers 7 bases. With 0 bases clipped from V and 3 bases from J, the junction kept 14 bases outside the gene matches. This CDR3 region has 19 residues. Germline V CDR1 and CDR2: LNHNV, YYDKDF (reference sequence). For the CDR3, the DNA is TGTGCCACCAGCAGAGATCTCTTTGGGGCGGGAGTCATCTACAATGAGCAGTTCTTC. Translation: CATSRDLFGAGVIYNEQFF.

This clonotype was picked up a small number of times. CDR3 protein: CASSLTQVSHSGANVLTF. DNA for the CDR3: TGTGCCAGCAGCTTAACACAGGTGTCACACTCTGGGGCCAACGTCCTGACTTTC. This chain links TRBV7-3 with TRBJ2-6, with D possibly matching TRBD1 (5 bases). The CDR3 has 18 amino acids. V was shortened by 0 bases and J by 0 bases, with 12 bases between the two germline ends. Germline lookup yields CDR1 SGHTA and CDR2 FQGTGA. Looking up the rest from reference TRBV7-3 and TRBJ2-6 gives the full variable domain: GAGVSQTPSNKVTEKGKYVELRCDPISGHTALYWYRQSLGQGPEFLIYFQGTGAADDSGLPNDRFFAVRPEGSVSTLKIQRTERGDSAVYLCASSLTQVSHSGANVLTFGAGSRLTVL.

This chain uses TRBV27 with TRBJ2-1; 10 bases are a match to TRBD2. This CDR3 contains 14 residues. Germline trimming cut 5 bases from V and 10 bases from J; bases unmatched to any gene: 8. The V gene's germline CDR1 is MNHEY and CDR2 SMNVEV (reference sequence). Written as DNA, the CDR3 is TGTGCCAGCAGTACACCGGGACTAGCGATCGAGCAGTTCTTC. The encoded protein is CASSTPGLAIEQFF.

This sequence joins TRBV6-1 and TRBJ2-7, with 7 bases matching TRBD1. The CDR3 consists of 14 residues. Trimming cost V 5 bases and J 4 bases; bases outside gene matches: 8. Germline CDR1 reads MNHNS; CDR2 reads SASEGT. In DNA, the CDR3 is TGTGCCAGCAGTCCCAGGGGGTCGGGGTACGAGCAGTACTTC. Encoded protein: CASSPRGSGYEQYF.

Only a few counts were recorded for this clonotype. The gene calls are TRBV11-2 and TRBJ1-2, with D unresolved. This CDR3 is built from 12 residues. Germline CDR1 SGHAT, CDR2 FQNNGV. V lost 5 bases, J lost 5 bases, and 9 bases lay in between. The CDR3 DNA sequence: TGTGCCAGCAGCGCGGACGCGTATGGCTACACCTTC. It specifies CASSADAYGYTF.

This clonotype was counted ten times or more. The V and J genes are TRBV28 and TRBJ2-1, with no clear D. V gave up 4 bases and J gave up 5 bases, with 9 bases separating them. Germline V gene lookup returns CDR1 MDHEN and CDR2 SYDVKM. The CDR3 is 13 residues long. The CDR3 DNA is TGTGCCAGCAGTTCTCCCAAAAACAATGAGCAGTTCTTC. It codes for CASSSPKNNEQFF.

V is TRBV29-1 and J is TRBJ2-1; 7 bases match TRBD2. Per the germline V gene, CDR1 is SQVTM and CDR2 is ANQGSEA. This CDR3 is built from 16 residues. J gave up 3 bases and V 1 base, and 9 bases lay outside the gene matches. DNA for the CDR3: TGCAGCGTTGAAGGAAGCGGGATGGGCGGCTACAATGAGCAGTTCTTC. Its translation is CSVEGSGMGGYNEQFF.

The sample holds a few counts of this clonotype. The chain has TRBV20-1 and TRBJ1-5; D is possibly TRBD1 (6 bases). V lost 7 bases, J lost 4 bases, and 17 bases lay in between. The CDR3 totals 14 residues. Germline lookup yields CDR1 DFQATT and CDR2 SNEGSKA (reference sequence). CDR3 sequence: CSVPGHIQNQPQHF. The CDR3 DNA is TGCAGTGTTCCGGGACATATCCAAAATCAGCCCCAGCATTTT.

This clonotype came up a few times. CDR3 region: CASSYRAFYEQYF. The CDR3 coding sequence is TGTGCCAGCAGTTACCGCGCCTTCTACGAGCAGTACTTC. The chain carries TRBV6-5 and TRBJ2-7; no clear D. The CDR3 spans 13 residues. Trimming removed 2 bases at V and 3 bases at J, with 8 bases between. Germline V lookup: CDR1 MNHEY, CDR2 SVGAGI.

The V call is TRBV7-2, the J call TRBJ2-1, with 7 bases fitting TRBD2. This CDR3 spans 15 amino acids. V shed 2 bases and J 15 bases; nucleotides not matched to a gene: 16. The germline V gene encodes CDR1 SGHTA and CDR2 FQGNSA. DNA for the CDR3: TGTGCCAGCAGCTTAACCCTCACCTTTAGCGGGTTCCTGTTCTTC. As protein: CASSLTLTFSGFLFF. The variable domain in full, completed from reference TRBV7-2 and TRBJ2-1, reads GAGVSQSPSNKVTEKGKDVELRCDPISGHTALYWYRQSLGQGLEFLIYFQGNSAPDKSGLPSDRFSAERTGGSVSTLTIQRTQQEDSAVYLCASSLTLTFSGFLFFGPGTRLTVL.

This chain connects TRBV20-1 to TRBJ2-5; 8 bases align to TRBD1. Unmatched junction bases numbered 16, after V lost 5 bases and J lost 11 bases. The germline V gene has CDR1 DFQATT and CDR2 SNEGSKA (reference sequence). The CDR3 sequence is 14 residues long. The CDR3 region is CSASDREEVREQYF. The CDR3 DNA reads TGCAGTGCTTCGGACAGGGAGGAGGTTAGGGAGCAGTACTTC.

The gene calls are TRBV5-1 and TRBJ2-7; 7 bases line up with TRBD1. This CDR3 has 14 amino acids. Germline V gene sequence: CDR1 SGHRS, CDR2 YFSETQ. V trimming: 9 bases; J trimming: 1 base; junction bases outside the gene matches: 10. The CDR3 loop is CAIKPGTVSYEQYF. The CDR3 DNA is TGCGCCATCAAGCCGGGGACAGTTTCCTACGAGCAGTACTTC.

The chain has TRBV12-3 or TRBV12-4 and TRBJ2-3; D is ambiguous. The CDR3 totals 11 residues. Trimming removed 5 bases at V and 7 bases at J, with 7 bases between. The CDR3 protein is CASSRRNTQYF. CDR3 coding DNA: TGTGCCAGCAGTCGTAGGAATACGCAGTATTTT.

There are a few counts of this clonotype. The chain employs TRBV19 and TRBJ2-7; 7 bases line up with TRBD2. The CDR3 consists of 14 residues. Trimming took 4 bases from V and 5 from J; bases not matched to a gene: 8. CDR1 is LNHDA and CDR2 is SQIVND in the germline V gene (reference sequence). The CDR3: CASSRRREFHEQYF. The CDR3 bases are TGTGCCAGTAGTAGACGGCGGGAGTTCCACGAGCAGTACTTC.

This rearrangement joins TRBV20-1 to TRBJ2-1, with TRBD2 matching over 7 bases. Per the germline V gene, CDR1 is DFQATT and CDR2 is SNEGSKA (reference sequence). The CDR3 sequence is 15 residues long. Unmatched junction bases numbered 7, after V lost 1 base and J lost 4 bases. CDR3 nucleotides: TGCAGTGCTAGAGGACAGCGGGGATCTTACAATGAGCAGTTCTTC. As protein: CSARGQRGSYNEQFF.

In its sample, this clonotype was seen a few times. One end of the junction does not line up with germline, which may come from a read error. The chain uses TRBV6-5 and TRBJ1-2, with a possible D match to TRBD1 (6 bases). Germline values: CDR1 MNHEY, CDR2 SVGAGI. The CDR3 sequence is 14 residues long. CDR3 sequence (DNA): TGTGTCAGCTGGAAGTTGGGACATTACGGAGGCTACACCTTC. Its translation: CVSWKLGHYGGYTF.

This clonotype was picked up a small number of times. This chain links TRBV24-1 with TRBJ2-4, with D perhaps given as TRBD1 or TRBD2 (5 bases each). Germline assignment: CDR1 KGHDR and CDR2 SFDVKD. V lost 2 bases and J 1 base, leaving 5 bases between the germline ends. The CDR3 consists of 14 residues. CDR3: CATSDWGAKNIQYF. The DNA of the CDR3 is TGTGCCACCAGTGATTGGGGGGCCAAAAACATTCAGTACTTC.

J is TRBJ1-1 and V is TRBV6-5; D call uncertain. This CDR3 has 14 amino acids. Per germline, CDR1 MNHEY and CDR2 SVGAGI. Trimming removed 0 bases from V and 0 bases from J, with 5 bases in between. The CDR3 nucleotides are TGTGCCAGCAGTTACTCCGGAATGAACACTGAAGCTTTCTTT. This sequence encodes CASSYSGMNTEAFF.

Comment on this clonotype: Compared with germline, one end of the junction differs, possibly owing to a read error. The chain carries TRBV5-1 and TRBJ2-5, with 8 positions matching TRBD1. The CDR3 is 15 residues long. Germline assignment: CDR1 SGHRS and CDR2 YFSETQ. The CDR3 region has the DNA TGCGCCAGTAGCTTTACTGACAGGGGCCAAGAGACCCAGTACTTC. Its translation is CASSFTDRGQETQYF.

Points on this clonotype: At one end, the junction sequence differs from germline, possibly due to a read error. The chain carries TRBV5-1 and TRBJ2-5; D is perhaps TRBD1 (5 bases). This CDR3 spans 15 amino acids. Germline V lookup: CDR1 SGHRS, CDR2 YFSETQ. CDR3 sequence: CASTTRTGGQETRYF. DNA of the CDR3: TGCGCCAGCACAACCCGTACAGGTGGACAAGAGACCCGGTACTTC.

The chain employs TRBV16 and TRBJ2-3; D is unresolved. The length of the CDR3 is 14 residues. V was cut by 2 bases and J by 0 bases, with 6 bases left in between. The germline V gene has CDR1 KGHSY and CDR2 FQNENV. The CDR3 protein is CASSQRISTDTQYF. CDR3 in DNA: TGTGCCAGCAGCCAAAGGATTAGCACAGATACGCAGTATTTT.

The J gene is TRBJ2-7, the V gene TRBV9; D remains unclear. Trimming cost V 3 bases and J 4 bases, with 14 bases left between them. This CDR3 comprises 14 residues. Germline V gives CDR1 SGDLS, CDR2 YYNGEE. The CDR3 loop reads CASSDDDGWYEQYF. The CDR3 DNA sequence: TGTGCCAGCAGCGATGACGACGGCTGGTACGAGCAGTACTTC.

The chain combines TRBV19 with TRBJ2-3; D is unclear. This CDR3 contains 15 residues. CDR1 is LNHDA and CDR2 is SQIVND in the germline V gene (reference sequence). V was cut by 3 bases and J by 2 bases, with 12 bases left in between. The CDR3 sequence is CASSMTPSPTDTQYF. CDR3 in DNA: TGTGCCAGTAGTATGACACCTTCCCCCACAGATACGCAGTATTTT.

This clonotype was observed a few times. The chain recombines TRBV4-3 with TRBJ1-2; D gene ambiguous. The V end lost 0 bases, the J end lost 4 bases, and 12 bases lay between the germline ends. This CDR3 contains 15 residues. In germline, CDR1 is LGHNA, CDR2 YSLEER. The CDR3 loop is CASSQEFGRFYGYTF. DNA of the CDR3: TGCGCCAGCAGCCAAGAGTTCGGCAGATTCTATGGCTACACCTTC.

J is TRBJ2-3 and V is TRBV20-1, with 7 bases lining up with TRBD2. The junction had 9 bases not matched to a gene; V was cut back by 6 bases and J by 6 bases. Per the germline V gene, CDR1 is DFQATT and CDR2 is SNEGSKA (reference sequence). CDR3 length: 13 residues. The CDR3 spells CSARPLGGDTQYF. In DNA, the CDR3 is TGCAGTGCGAGACCCCTCGGGGGGGATACGCAGTATTTT.

The chain combines TRBV11-2 with TRBJ2-1, with TRBD2 matching 9 bases. This CDR3 spans 16 amino acids. The trim removed 5 bases at V and 9 bases at J, leaving 14 bases unmatched. The germline V gene encodes CDR1 SGHAT and CDR2 FQNNGV. The CDR3 here is CASSVSGLASRLEQFF. The CDR3 nucleotides are TGTGCCAGCAGCGTCTCGGGACTAGCTTCTCGCCTTGAGCAGTTCTTC.

The CDR3 DNA is TGTGCCAGCAGCTTAATAGGAGGCAGCCGCTCCTACGAGCAGTACTTC. Translation: CASSLIGGSRSYEQYF. The J gene is TRBJ2-7, the V gene TRBV7-3, with D maybe TRBD2 (5 bases). Germline V gene data show CDR1 as SGHTA and CDR2 as FQGTGA. The ends were cut back, 1 base at V and 0 bases at J, with 13 bases in the middle. The CDR3 is 16 amino acids.

The CDR3 sequence: CASSPMSSRGRTHYGYTF. The CDR3 DNA follows: TGTGCCAGCTCACCAATGTCTTCCAGGGGGCGGACACATTATGGCTACACCTTC. The V and J genes are TRBV18 and TRBJ1-2; 8 bases fit TRBD1. With V trimmed by 2 bases and J by 5 bases, 16 bases remained unmatched. This CDR3 is built from 18 residues. Germline loops: CDR1 KGHSH, CDR2 LQKENI.

V and J are TRBV7-9 and TRBJ1-1, with TRBD1 matching over 8 bases. With V trimmed by 5 bases and J by 10 bases, 12 bases remained unmatched. This CDR3 has 14 amino acids. Germline CDR1 is SEHNR and CDR2 is FQNEAQ (reference sequence). The CDR3 nucleotides read TGTGCCAGCAGCCCGGGGACAGGCCCTACAGGAGCTTTCTTT. Residues: CASSPGTGPTGAFF.